The source of this T cell receptor (beta chain) is a study of cytomegalovirus exposure and HLA in healthy donors. Points from the study as a whole: One variant, a missense change in DCLRE1C, was linked in a later analysis to TCR beta V- and J-gene trimming.

The PCR employed 60 Vbeta primers together with 13 Jbeta primers. Data came from immunoSEQ multiplex PCR; TCRdb stores just in-frame clones and leaves some out. The sample holds 55,000 to 80,000 clones, approximately 82% seen once. Worth noting for this clone: What it recognizes is unknown.

V lost 2 bases, J lost 5 bases, and 4 bases stayed unmatched. Germline CDR1 reads SGHRS; CDR2 reads YFSETQ. This CDR3 region has 15 residues. The sequence came from a man aged 18 to 29 in good health and CMV-seronegative. Sample: PBMCs. This chain joins TRBV5-1 and TRBJ2-2, with 9 bases lining up with TRBD2. CDR3 sequence: CASSLTAGGTGELFF. The DNA for the CDR3 is TGCGCCAGCAGCTTAACAGCGGGGGGAACCGGGGAGCTGTTTTTT.